The TCR beta chain under discussion was sequenced for a study of cytomegalovirus exposure and HLA in healthy donors. Germline CDR1 and CDR2: MDHEN and SYDVKM. CDR3 length equals 15 residues. Trimming pared 7 bases from V and 4 bases from J, leaving 17 bases between. Broader study findings: Presence/absence analyses rested on an assumption that sequencing depth was roughly uniform across donors.

Comments on this clone: Its target is unknown.

Vbeta (60) and Jbeta (13) primers were used in the PCR. Clones were read by immunoSEQ multiplex PCR, and TCRdb kept only the in-frame ones, dropping some. The data show some 74,000 clones, around 80% seen once. Sequencing used PBMCs. The clonotype comes from a male donor in good health and CMV-seronegative. The chain couples TRBV28 to TRBJ1-5; a possible D gene is TRBD1 (6 bases). CDR3 nucleotides: TGTGCCAGCAATGCACAGGGACCGGCGAATCAGCCCCAGCATTTT. Translating gives CASNAQGPANQPQHF.